This T cell receptor (beta chain) derives from a study of T cell responses to AZD1222 COVID-19 vaccine. General study findings and limits: Sampling that yielded the repertoires occurred only after the peak T cell response.

Profiling relied on immunoSEQ multiplex PCR, and the TCRdb table lists in-frame clones only, not all of them. In the table there are roughly 180,000 clones, about 93% of which are singletons. For this clone: The antigen remains undetermined.

This CDR3 has 13 amino acids. J gave up 4 bases and V 4 bases, and 3 bases lay outside the gene matches. Germline CDR1 is LGHDT and CDR2 is YNNKEL (reference sequence). Sequences were derived from peripheral blood, sampled 28 days after the second dose of the MenACWY control vaccine. This chain uses TRBV3-1 (or the pseudogene TRBV3-2) with TRBJ1-2; 7 bases match TRBD1. This receptor was taken from an adult who received the MenACWY meningococcal vaccine as a control. CDR3 protein: CASSPGQAYGYTF. The CDR3 region has the DNA TGTGCCAGCAGCCCCGGACAGGCCTATGGCTACACCTTC.